A single sample gave rise to the 18 T cell receptor beta chains below, sequenced in a study of T-cell reconstitution after alpha-beta-depleted transplantation in children. Library preparation (for TCRbeta) was performed with unique molecular identifiers. One entry per CDR3 protein results from TCRdb running MiXCR on the PCR reads. The profile shows about 440,000 distinct CDR3 sequences, over 40% of them singletons. The specimen comprised PBMCs, sampled before TCRalphabeta/CD19-depleted stem cell transplant. The receptors derive from a girl aged 2 to 10 with aplastic anemia, due to receive a stem cell transplant.

The chain carries TRBV11-3 and TRBJ2-1, with TRBD1 matching 9 bases. This CDR3 has 14 amino acids. The germline CDR1 and CDR2 sequences are SGHNT and YENEEA. J lost 10 bases, V lost 5 bases, and 9 bases had no gene match. The CDR3 here is CASSTWDREGEQFF. CDR3 nucleotides: TGTGCCAGCAGCACATGGGACAGGGAAGGCGAGCAGTTCTTC.

Only one count was recorded for this clonotype. This chain uses TRBV7-6 with TRBJ2-3; D not certain. Germline CDR1 reads SGHVS; CDR2 reads FNYEAQ. The CDR3 has 17 amino acids. With 1 base removed from V and 3 bases from J, the gap between germline ends came to 17 bases. CDR3 in DNA: TGTGCCAGCAGCTTAGAGTCTGGGGAAGAGGAAACAGATACGCAGTATTTT. Its translation is CASSLESGEEETDTQYF.

This clonotype came up a few times. The rearrangement links TRBV12-3 or TRBV12-4 to TRBJ2-7; D is possibly TRBD2 (6 bases). Between the trimmed V and J ends, which lost 0 bases and 5 bases, there was a span of 14 bases. The CDR3 is made up of 15 amino acids. The CDR3 DNA reads as TGTGCCAGCAGTTTAGCGGGCGGGACCACCCACGAGCAGTACTTC. Translated, it gives CASSLAGGTTHEQYF.

This clonotype appeared a few times. The chain joins TRBV29-1 to TRBJ2-7, with a weak D call TRBD1 (6 bases). Germline V gene lookup returns CDR1 SQVTM and CDR2 ANQGSEA. Trimming cost V 2 bases and J 0 bases, with 11 bases left between them. The CDR3 is 14 amino acids. The CDR3 here is CSVESAGVSYEQYF. The DNA of the CDR3 is TGCAGCGTTGAATCGGCAGGGGTCTCCTACGAGCAGTACTTC.

The V gene is TRBV29-1, the J gene TRBJ2-7; D ambiguous. There are 12 residues in the CDR3. Germline CDR1 SQVTM, CDR2 ANQGSEA. Trimming took off 7 bases at V and 7 bases at J, with 17 bases between the two ends. The CDR3 DNA reads as TGCAGCGCCGTAGGACGACTCTGGGAGCAGTACTTC. It codes for CSAVGRLWEQYF.

This chain links TRBV25-1 with TRBJ2-7; unclear D gene. This CDR3 contains 13 residues. CDR1 and CDR2 (germline): MGHDK, SYGVNS. The V and J ends lost 2 bases and 0 bases respectively, with 5 bases between them. In nucleotides, the CDR3 is TGTGCCAGCAGTGAACTAGACTCCTACGAGCAGTACTTC. This codes for CASSELDSYEQYF.

This clonotype was seen a handful of times. This chain links TRBV12-3 or TRBV12-4 with TRBJ2-1; TRBD2 is a possible D gene (5 bases). CDR3 length equals 19 residues. Trimming cost V 6 bases and J 6 bases, with 30 bases left between them. The CDR3 loop is CASSLIAAELAGRVNEQFF. The CDR3 nucleotides are TGTGCCAGCAGCCTTATAGCCGCGGAGCTAGCTGGGCGGGTCAATGAGCAGTTCTTC.

The chain couples TRBV6-1 to TRBJ1-5; 11 nucleotides match TRBD1. The CDR3 totals 17 residues. The ends lost 7 bases at V and 6 bases at J; junction bases unmatched: 14. From germline, CDR1 is MNHNS and CDR2 SASEGT. CDR3 in DNA: TGTGCCAGCAATCCCCAATGGGACAGGGGGTCCGGTCAGCCCCAGCATTTT. This sequence encodes CASNPQWDRGSGQPQHF.

The gene calls are TRBV7-2 and TRBJ2-7; 9 nucleotides agree with TRBD2. Per the germline V gene, CDR1 is SGHTA and CDR2 is FQGNSA. Losses at the gene ends were 1 base for V and 4 bases for J; bases not matched to a gene: 11. This CDR3 contains 17 residues. DNA for the CDR3: TGTGCCAGCAGCTTAGGGGTCCTAGCGGGGAGTCGTTACGAGCAGTACTTC. Residues: CASSLGVLAGSRYEQYF.

On this clonotype itself: At one end, the junction sequence differs from germline, possibly due to a read error. The V call is TRBV20-1, the J call TRBJ2-3; 7 nucleotides agree with TRBD1. The germline CDR1 and CDR2 sequences are DFQATT and SNEGSKA (reference sequence). The CDR3 contains 15 residues. The CDR3 region has the DNA TGCAGTGCTGCGGGTGGTAAGCAGGGGACAGATACGCATTATTTT. The encoded protein is CSAAGGKQGTDTHYF.

This clonotype has just a few counts. The chain recombines TRBV12-3 or TRBV12-4 with TRBJ2-1; TRBD1 aligns across 10 bases. This CDR3 contains 15 residues. V shed 5 bases, J shed 3 bases, and the junction held 4 bases outside the gene matches. CDR3 amino acids: CASSRGQGVYNEQFF. The CDR3, as DNA: TGTGCCAGCAGTCGAGGACAGGGGGTCTACAATGAGCAGTTCTTC.

The rearrangement joins TRBV10-3 to TRBJ1-2, with TRBD1 matching over 9 bases. The CDR3 has 13 amino acids. The V and J ends lost 6 bases and 4 bases, in that order; junction bases with no gene match: 3. Germline V CDR1 and CDR2: ENHRY, SYGVKD. CDR3 coding DNA: TGTGCCATCAGAGGGACAGGGCTCTATGGCTACACCTTC. Protein: CAIRGTGLYGYTF.

The chain has TRBV11-1 and TRBJ2-4; 7 bases are a match to TRBD1. Germline trimming cut 6 bases from V and 0 bases from J; bases unmatched to any gene: 14. This CDR3 comprises 18 residues. CDR1 is SGHAT and CDR2 is FQDESV in the germline V gene (reference sequence). DNA of the CDR3: TGTGCCAGCAGACCCCGGGACAGTACCCCGATAGCCAAAAACATTCAGTACTTC. It encodes CASRPRDSTPIAKNIQYF.

This clonotype was detected ten times or more. The chain carries TRBV20-1 and TRBJ2-3; tentatively, D is TRBD2 (6 bases). Trimming cost V 6 bases and J 6 bases, with 22 bases left between them. Per the germline V gene, CDR1 is DFQATT and CDR2 is SNEGSKA (reference sequence). The CDR3 spans 15 residues. The CDR3 coding sequence is TGCAGTGCCCCCCGACGGGACTTCCTCACGGATACGCAGTATTTT. It yields the protein CSAPRRDFLTDTQYF.

The chain recombines TRBV3-1 with TRBJ2-7; D may be TRBD2 (5 bases). This CDR3 is built from 17 residues. Germline V gene data show CDR1 as LGHDT and CDR2 as YNNKEL (reference sequence). V was cut by 1 base and J by 3 bases, with 19 bases left in between. This chain's CDR3 is CASSQAPQGRVIYEQYF. DNA of the CDR3: TGTGCCAGCAGCCAAGCACCCCAAGGGAGAGTTATCTACGAGCAGTACTTC.

CDR3 coding DNA: TGTGCCAGCAGCCAAGCCGGGACTAGCGGCTCCACAGAGTTCTTC. It codes for CASSQAGTSGSTEFF. The chain carries TRBV3-1 and TRBJ2-1; 11 nucleotides align to TRBD2. The CDR3 runs to 15 residues. Germline V gene lookup returns CDR1 LGHDT and CDR2 YNNKEL (reference sequence). J gave up 14 bases and V 1 base, and 10 bases lay outside the gene matches.

J is TRBJ2-1 and V is TRBV15; D unclear. V gave up 0 bases and J gave up 12 bases, with 15 bases separating them. Per the germline V gene, CDR1 is LNHNV and CDR2 is YYDKDF (reference sequence). The CDR3 contains 14 residues. CDR3 coding DNA: TGTGCCACCAGCAGAGATCATGGCGCCCAAGGGCAGTTCTTC. Encoded protein: CATSRDHGAQGQFF.

This clonotype was recorded a few times. This CDR3 reads CASSVGGAGAGQETQYF. The DNA for the CDR3 is TGTGCCAGCAGCGTGGGGGGAGCGGGAGCGGGCCAAGAGACCCAGTACTTC. The chain joins TRBV9 to TRBJ2-5, with TRBD2 matching over 8 bases. The V gene end was trimmed by 2 bases and the J gene end by 1 base; junction bases not matched to a gene: 10. This CDR3 comprises 17 residues. CDR1 is SGDLS and CDR2 is YYNGEE in the germline V gene. The full variable domain, rest sourced from reference TRBV9 and TRBJ2-5, is DSGVTQTPKHLITATGQRVTLRCSPRSGDLSVYWYQQSLDQGLQFLIQYYNGEERAKGNILERFSAQQFPDLHSELNLSSLELGDSALYFCASSVGGAGAGQETQYFGPGTRLLVL.